These 22 T cell receptor beta chains share one sample of origin, sequenced in a study of identical twins. TCRdb used MiXCR to reprocess the 5' RACE reads, holding one entry per CDR3 protein. The data hold roughly 1.6 million distinct CDR3 sequences, with around 33% observed a single time. The sequencing input was cord blood. These receptor sequences come from a newborn girl in good health.

The chain uses TRBV10-2 and TRBJ2-2; 14 nucleotides align to TRBD2. The germline V gene encodes CDR1 WSHSY and CDR2 SAAADI. The CDR3 is 20 amino acids. Trimming cost V 6 bases and J 0 bases; bases outside gene matches: 12. The CDR3 sequence is CASRGYRLAGGQTNTGELFF. The CDR3 region has the DNA TGCGCCAGCAGGGGGTACAGACTAGCGGGGGGGCAAACGAACACCGGGGAGCTGTTTTTT.

This clonotype was observed a handful of times. The rearrangement joins TRBV27 to TRBJ1-2; D unclear. The CDR3 is 13 amino acids. Between the trimmed V and J ends, which lost 7 bases and 7 bases, there was a span of 16 bases. Germline loops: CDR1 MNHEY, CDR2 SMNVEV (reference sequence). This CDR3 reads CASTAWGSGGYTF. CDR3 DNA sequence: TGTGCCAGCACCGCGTGGGGTAGCGGTGGCTACACCTTC.

The J gene is TRBJ2-3, the V gene TRBV5-1; 10 bases align to TRBD2. Germline CDR1 reads SGHRS; CDR2 reads YFSETQ. V shed 0 bases, J shed 4 bases, and the junction held 8 bases outside the gene matches. The CDR3 sequence is 17 residues long. The CDR3 is CASSLESSGSLSDTQYF. Here the CDR3 DNA reads TGCGCCAGCAGCTTGGAGTCTAGCGGGAGCCTCTCAGATACGCAGTATTTT.

V gene TRBV6-6 combines with J gene TRBJ2-2; 8 bases map to TRBD1. The CDR3 length is 15 residues. The J segment lost 5 bases and the V segment lost 4 bases, leaving 6 bases of the junction unmatched. The germline CDR1 and CDR2 sequences are MNHNY and SVGAGI (reference sequence). The CDR3 DNA reads TGTGCCAGCAGTTCTCCGGGACAGGAAACCGGGGAGCTGTTTTTT. The encoded protein is CASSSPGQETGELFF.

With regard to this clonotype: A read error may be the cause here, since a much bigger clone is one base away. The chain recombines TRBV20-1 with TRBJ1-2; TRBD1 might be the D (6 bases). The CDR3 extends over 12 amino acids. Germline values: CDR1 DFQATT, CDR2 SNEGSKA (reference sequence). The CDR3 DNA reads TGCAGTGCCGGACAGACCAACTATGGCCACACCTTC. It is translated as CSAGQTNYGHTF.

In its sample, this clonotype was seen a few times. The chain links TRBV10-3 to TRBJ2-5, with 10 bases fitting TRBD1. The CDR3 is 15 amino acids. Germline V lookup: CDR1 ENHRY, CDR2 SYGVKD. V was pared by 6 bases and J by 11 bases, with 15 bases of the junction left unmatched. The CDR3 DNA reads as TGTGCCATCAGCGGGACAGGGGTCACCGGAGGGGAGCAGTACTTC. It translates to CAISGTGVTGGEQYF.

To note about this clonotype: Sequence at one end of the junction differs from germline and may be a read error. This chain connects TRBV6-6 to TRBJ2-5; TRBD2 agrees at 11 bases. The CDR3 length is 15 residues. Germline V CDR1 and CDR2: MNHNY, SVGAGI (reference sequence). Here the CDR3 reads CAGSYGPSGRETQYF. For the CDR3, the DNA is TGTGCCGGCAGTTATGGTCCTAGCGGGAGGGAGACCCAGTACTTC.

Only a few counts were recorded for this clonotype. The chain joins TRBV11-2 to TRBJ2-5; a possible D gene is TRBD2 (5 bases). From germline, CDR1 is SGHAT and CDR2 FQNNGV. The CDR3 has 18 amino acids. V shed 2 bases and J shed 5 bases, with 24 bases lying between them. CDR3 region: CASSLLWGVDSLGETQYF. CDR3 nucleotide sequence: TGTGCCAGCAGCTTACTTTGGGGAGTAGACTCCTTGGGGGAGACCCAGTACTTC. Combining the CDR3 with reference TRBV11-2 and TRBJ2-5 gives the whole variable domain EAGVAQSPRYKIIEKRQSVAFWCNPISGHATLYWYQQILGQGPKLLIQFQNNGVVDDSQLPKDRFSAERLKGVDSTLKIQPAKLEDSAVYLCASSLLWGVDSLGETQYFGPGTRLLVL.

This clonotype was detected a few times. DNA of the CDR3: TGTGCCAGCAGTTTGACAGGGATCTCCAATGAGCAGTACTTC. This codes for CASSLTGISNEQYF. J is TRBJ2-7 and V is TRBV12-3 or TRBV12-4, with 7 bases aligning to TRBD1. The CDR3 consists of 14 residues. V was pared by 3 bases and J by 7 bases, with 9 bases of the junction left unmatched.

This clonotype came up once. The chain couples TRBV10-2 to TRBJ2-1, with D unclear. The CDR3 runs 12 residues. Germline CDR1 and CDR2: WSHSY and SAAADI. V was clipped by 5 bases and J by 10 bases, with 12 bases between them. DNA of the CDR3: TGCGCCAGCAGTTTCCAAGCCTACGAGCAGTTCTTC. Amino acid sequence: CASSFQAYEQFF.

The V call is TRBV29-1, the J call TRBJ2-1, with TRBD2 matching over 9 bases. Germline V gene sequence: CDR1 SQVTM, CDR2 ANQGSEA. The J segment lost 5 bases and the V segment lost 4 bases, leaving 3 bases of the junction unmatched. The CDR3 sequence is 13 residues long. CDR3 bases: TGCAGCGTTGTAGCGGGAGCAGACAATGAGCAGTTCTTC. Amino acids: CSVVAGADNEQFF.

In this sample, this clonotype turned up a few times. This rearrangement joins TRBV20-1 to TRBJ2-1, with TRBD2 identical over 12 bases. CDR3 size: 14 residues. Germline V gene data show CDR1 as DFQATT and CDR2 as SNEGSKA (reference sequence). V lost 7 bases and J lost 8; bases outside the gene matches: 9. In DNA, the CDR3 is TGCAGTGGCCTCCGGACTAGCGGGAACCATGAGCAGTTCTTC. Protein: CSGLRTSGNHEQFF.

The genes are TRBV20-1 and TRBJ2-1, with D uncertain. CDR1 is DFQATT and CDR2 is SNEGSKA in the germline V gene (reference sequence). The CDR3 extends over 12 amino acids. For the CDR3, the DNA is TGCAGAATAGCTAGGGCCTACAATGAGCAGTTCTTC. Translation gives CRIARAYNEQFF.

This clonotype showed up just a few times. The V and J genes are TRBV20-1 and TRBJ2-1; D uncertain. This CDR3 region has 13 residues. Trimming pared 3 bases from V and 5 bases from J, leaving 11 bases between. Germline-derived CDR1 and CDR2 are DFQATT and SNEGSKA (reference sequence). CDR3: CSASAGYNNEQFF. The CDR3 DNA reads as TGCAGTGCTAGCGCTGGCTATAACAATGAGCAGTTCTTC.

Only a few counts were recorded for this clonotype. The rearrangement links TRBV4-2 to TRBJ1-3; D call uncertain. This CDR3 has 15 amino acids. Deletions cut 0 bases from V and 0 bases from J, with 6 bases between. Germline CDR1 LGHNA, CDR2 YNFKEQ. In DNA form, the CDR3 reads TGTGCCAGCAGCCAAGATACGGGCTCTGGAAACACCATATATTTT. Translating it yields CASSQDTGSGNTIYF.

This clonotype turned up a few times. The chain links TRBV5-1 to TRBJ2-2; D unresolved. The CDR3 consists of 16 residues. Germline CDR1 and CDR2: SGHRS and YFSETQ. Trimming took off 0 bases at V and 1 base at J, with 10 bases between the two ends. The CDR3, as DNA: TGCGCCAGCAGCTTGGCCGCCGGCGAGAACACCGGGGAGCTGTTTTTT. The encoded protein is CASSLAAGENTGELFF.

The CDR3 coding sequence is TGCGCCAGCAGCTTGTATCCGGGGGGGGGATCCTACGAGCAGTACTTC. Protein: CASSLYPGGGSYEQYF. The rearrangement joins TRBV5-1 to TRBJ2-7, with TRBD2 matching over 8 bases. The V gene's germline CDR1 is SGHRS and CDR2 YFSETQ. The length of the CDR3 is 16 residues. The ends lost 1 base at V and 1 base at J; junction bases unmatched: 7.

This clonotype came up a few times. The CDR3: CASSLEGRTSPYNEQFF. CDR3 bases: TGCGCCAGCAGCTTGGAAGGGCGGACCAGCCCTTACAATGAGCAGTTCTTC. The rearrangement joins TRBV5-1 to TRBJ2-1; no clear D. V was cut by 0 bases and J by 4 bases, with 17 bases left in between. CDR3 length: 17 residues. Germline CDR1 reads SGHRS; CDR2 reads YFSETQ.

V is TRBV5-4 and J is TRBJ2-1; 10 bases agree with TRBD2. The junction had 5 bases not matched to a gene; V was cut back by 0 bases and J by 8 bases. This CDR3 has 15 amino acids. In germline, CDR1 is SGHNT, CDR2 YYREEE (reference sequence). This CDR3 reads CASSLASGRAYEQFF. CDR3 DNA: TGTGCCAGCAGCTTGGCCAGCGGGAGGGCGTATGAGCAGTTCTTC.

The genes are TRBV20-1 and TRBJ2-5; no firm D call. Trimming shortened V by 3 bases and J by 2 bases, and 10 bases separated the two germline ends. Per germline, CDR1 DFQATT and CDR2 SNEGSKA (reference sequence). CDR3 length: 13 amino acids. CDR3 residues: CSARRLHQETQYF. As DNA, the CDR3 is TGCAGTGCTAGGAGACTGCATCAAGAGACCCAGTACTTC.

The sample holds a few counts of this clonotype. The chain links TRBV2 to TRBJ2-3; 9 bases line up with TRBD1. J lost 5 bases, V lost 6 bases, and 6 bases had no gene match. CDR1 and CDR2 from the germline V gene are SNHLY and FYNNEI. The CDR3 extends over 14 amino acids. In nucleotides, the CDR3 is TGTGCCAGCAGGTCCCCGGGACAGGGAGATACGCAGTATTTT. It codes for CASRSPGQGDTQYF.

This clonotype showed up just a few times. This chain connects TRBV4-1 to TRBJ2-7; 7 bases agree with TRBD2. The germline V gene encodes CDR1 MGHRA and CDR2 YSYEKL. J lost 5 bases, V lost 0 bases, and 4 bases had no gene match. The CDR3 is 14 residues long. CDR3 residues: CASSQETGGNEQYF. The DNA of the CDR3 is TGCGCCAGCAGCCAAGAGACGGGGGGAAACGAGCAGTACTTC.